Shown below are 3 T cell receptor beta chains from a single sample sequenced in a study of T cell changes during pregnancy in multiple sclerosis. Profiling relied on immunoSEQ multiplex PCR, and the TCRdb table lists in-frame clones only, not all of them. The table lists tens of thousands of clones, approximately 90% of them singletons, with more than 2% in the top ten. The source material was peripheral blood, sampled in the first trimester of pregnancy. Every receptor here comes from a female donor in good health, enrolled as a control in a pregnancy study.

This chain links TRBV11-2 with TRBJ1-4; TRBD1 matches at 10 bases. Germline V CDR1 and CDR2: SGHAT, FQNNGV. The J segment lost 6 bases and the V segment lost 7 bases, leaving 5 bases of the junction unmatched. The CDR3 contains 14 residues. CDR3 sequence (DNA): TGTGCCAGCAAGAGGACAGGGGGAGATGAAAAACTGTTTTTT. As protein: CASKRTGGDEKLFF. The full variable domain, in which reference TRBV11-2 and TRBJ1-4 provide the parts outside the CDR3, is EAGVAQSPRYKIIEKRQSVAFWCNPISGHATLYWYQQILGQGPKLLIQFQNNGVVDDSQLPKDRFSAERLKGVDSTLKIQPAKLEDSAVYLCASKRTGGDEKLFFGSGTQLSVL.

This clone was picked up one time. The chain carries TRBV30 and TRBJ2-3; no clear D. This CDR3 spans 14 amino acids. V lost 0 bases to trimming and J lost 0 bases, with 7 bases between them. Germline CDR1 GTSNPN, CDR2 SVGIG (reference sequence). This chain's CDR3 is CAWSVASSTDTQYF. CDR3 bases: TGTGCCTGGAGTGTAGCGTCTAGCACAGATACGCAGTATTTT.

This chain joins TRBV6-1 and TRBJ2-7, with D perhaps matching TRBD2 (6 bases). CDR1 is MNHNS and CDR2 is SASEGT in the germline V gene. There are 16 residues in the CDR3. V gave up 0 bases and J gave up 5 bases, with 17 bases separating them. The CDR3 DNA sequence: TGTGCCAGCAGTGAAGCGCTTCTATGGAGGGGAGACGAGCAGTACTTC. Its translation is CASSEALLWRGDEQYF.